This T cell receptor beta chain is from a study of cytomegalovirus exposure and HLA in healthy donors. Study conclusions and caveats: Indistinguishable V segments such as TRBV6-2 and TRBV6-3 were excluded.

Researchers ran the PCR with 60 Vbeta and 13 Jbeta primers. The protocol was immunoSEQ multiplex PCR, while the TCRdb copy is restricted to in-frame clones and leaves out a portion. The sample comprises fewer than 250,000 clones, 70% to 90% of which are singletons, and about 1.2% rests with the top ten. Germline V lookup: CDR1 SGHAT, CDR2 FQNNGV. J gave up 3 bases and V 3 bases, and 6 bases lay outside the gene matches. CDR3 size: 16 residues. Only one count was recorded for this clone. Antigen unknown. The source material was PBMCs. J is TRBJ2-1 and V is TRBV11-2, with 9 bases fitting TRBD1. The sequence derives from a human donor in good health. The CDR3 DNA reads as TGTGCCAGCAGCTTTAGGGGACAGGGTAACTACAATGAGCAGTTCTTC. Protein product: CASSFRGQGNYNEQFF.